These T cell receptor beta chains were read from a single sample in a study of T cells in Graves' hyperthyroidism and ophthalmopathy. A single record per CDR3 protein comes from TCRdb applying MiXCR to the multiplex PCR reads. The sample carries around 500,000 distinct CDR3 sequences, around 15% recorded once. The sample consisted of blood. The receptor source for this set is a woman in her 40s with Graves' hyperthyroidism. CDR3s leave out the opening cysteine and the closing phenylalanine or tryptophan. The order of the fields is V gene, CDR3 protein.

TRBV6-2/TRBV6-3	ASREATGLGRQPQH
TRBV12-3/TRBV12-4	ASSPTAELLEPQH
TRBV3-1	ASSPQTGDTGELF
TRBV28	ASSSPGTNYEQY
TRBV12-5	ASGLSGGDTQY
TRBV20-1	SASISGAIYEQY
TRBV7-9	ASSEGRTIGTDTQY
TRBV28	ASSPPTGDNYGYT
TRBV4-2	ASSQDQGAPYQPQH
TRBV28	ASSARERTDTQY
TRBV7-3	ASSPSLSPDPIYEQY
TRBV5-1	ASSDPGLAGAETQY
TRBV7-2	ASSLVASGSETQY
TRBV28	ASSLLAGVKETQY
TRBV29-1	SVTGLSGNTIY
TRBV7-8	ASSLSRGADTQY
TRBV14	ASSQDRQGSTDTQY
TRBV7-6	ASSPSGQGYEQY
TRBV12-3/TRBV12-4	ASSLIWHRDLSGNTIY
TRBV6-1	ASTLRGIMNTEAF
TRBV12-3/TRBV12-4	ASTTAGPYNEQF
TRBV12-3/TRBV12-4	ASSYRGQDGYT